This TCR beta chain was recorded in a study of regulatory T cells in long-lasting Graves disease. The study, taken as a whole, reports: Persistent patients had more shared public clonotypes (approximately 2,700) than new patients (about 970). Accuracy might have suffered from few samples.

In germline, CDR1 is MNHNS, CDR2 SASEGT. This CDR3 is 13 amino acids long. V was shortened by 3 bases and J by 4 bases, with 9 bases between the two germline ends. Sample time point: newly diagnosed GD, antithyroid drugs for less than 3 months. With RNA extracted from PBMCs as input, the TCR library was made. Building the TCR beta libraries relied on iRepertoire HTBI primers, and CDR3 regions underwent Arm-PCR. TCRdb recomputed calls from the multiplex PCR reads with MiXCR, one row per CDR3 protein. This table holds over 300,000 distinct CDR3 sequences, 15% to 19% found once. Ten or more counts support this clonotype. Antigen unknown.

This chain links TRBV6-1 with TRBJ1-2; the D gene is possibly TRBD1 (5 bases). The receptor was derived from a female donor with Graves disease. The specimen comprised peripheral blood mononuclear cells (PBMCs), sampled at new diagnosis, from a patient treated with antithyroid drugs. The CDR3 loop is CASSDAGRYGYTF. DNA for the CDR3: TGTGCCAGCAGTGACGCAGGGCGCTATGGCTACACCTTC.